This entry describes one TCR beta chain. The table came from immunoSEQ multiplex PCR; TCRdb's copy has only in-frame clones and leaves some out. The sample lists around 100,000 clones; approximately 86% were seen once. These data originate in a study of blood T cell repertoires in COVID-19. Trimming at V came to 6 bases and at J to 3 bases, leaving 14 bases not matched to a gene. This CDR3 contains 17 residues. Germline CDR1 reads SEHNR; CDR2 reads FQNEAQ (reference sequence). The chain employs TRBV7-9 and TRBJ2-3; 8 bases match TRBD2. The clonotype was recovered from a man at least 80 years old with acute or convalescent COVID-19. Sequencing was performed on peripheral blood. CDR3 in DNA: TGTGCCAGCAGTTCCCCCTCCTTTAGCGGGAAAACAGATACGCAGTATTTT. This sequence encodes CASSSPSFSGKTDTQYF. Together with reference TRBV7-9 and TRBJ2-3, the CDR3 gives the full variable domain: DTGVSQNPRHKITKRGQNVTFRCDPISEHNRLYWYRQTLGQGPEFLTYFQNEAQLEKSRLLSDRFSAERPKGSFSTLEIQRTEQGDSAMYLCASSSPSFSGKTDTQYFGPGTRLTVL.